This T cell receptor (beta chain) appears in the sequencing data of a study of blood T cell repertoires in COVID-19. Study summary: COVID-19 samples, acute and convalescent, were from the United States, Italy and Spain.

A Seattle source enrolled patients during active infection and followed them longitudinally. V lost 5 bases to trimming and J lost 2 bases; unmatched junction nucleotides: 18. This CDR3 is built from 20 residues. CDR1 and CDR2 (germline): SEHNR, FQNEAQ (reference sequence). This clone was seen only once. Original processing methods: For nucleated cells, counts were estimated from reference gene primer amplification. Using immunoSEQ multiplex PCR, the repertoire was profiled, and TCRdb retains in-frame clones only, with some absent. V, J and clone size were drawn from that table, and D and trimming were deduced from the DNA. Counted here are approximately 250,000 clones, 75% to 85% occurring once; the ten biggest clones make up 5.1%.

The sequencing input was peripheral blood. The sequence came from a man between 45 and 60 years old with COVID-19, enrolled during active disease. The chain employs TRBV7-9 and TRBJ2-1; TRBD2 aligns across 10 bases. In nucleotides, the CDR3 is TGTGCCAGCAGCACTCCTGTAGCGGGGGGCACCCGATCCCCCTACAATGAGCAGTTCTTC. It is translated as CASSTPVAGGTRSPYNEQFF.